This T cell receptor (beta chain) came from a study of Ad26.COV2.S vaccination and SARS-CoV-2 variants. Study results and limitations: Relative to placebo recipients, vaccine recipients exhibited elevated spike-specific TCR breadth. The TCR breadth and depth analyses may have understated or missed part of the total T cell responses. Vaccinees and placebo recipients showed similar non-spike TCR breadth. The breadth of spike-specific CD8+ and CD4+ T cell responses after vaccination was reportedly substantial.

Remarks on this clone: Its antigen is still unknown.

Sequencing used immunoSEQ multiplex PCR; TCRdb keeps in-frame clones, though not all of them. Here the sample spans about 350,000 clones, around 92% being singletons. Per germline, CDR1 SGDLS and CDR2 YYNGEE. J lost 4 bases, V lost 4 bases, and 4 bases had no gene match. This CDR3 is 14 amino acids long. The sequence was collected from a human donor who had recovered from COVID-19. The chain combines TRBV9 with TRBJ2-5, with TRBD2 identical over 10 bases. The sequencing here drew on peripheral blood, taken after recovery from COVID-19. The CDR3 bases are TGTGCCAGCAGCCCTTCTAGCGGGGGAGAGACCCAGTACTTC. Translation gives CASSPSSGGETQYF.